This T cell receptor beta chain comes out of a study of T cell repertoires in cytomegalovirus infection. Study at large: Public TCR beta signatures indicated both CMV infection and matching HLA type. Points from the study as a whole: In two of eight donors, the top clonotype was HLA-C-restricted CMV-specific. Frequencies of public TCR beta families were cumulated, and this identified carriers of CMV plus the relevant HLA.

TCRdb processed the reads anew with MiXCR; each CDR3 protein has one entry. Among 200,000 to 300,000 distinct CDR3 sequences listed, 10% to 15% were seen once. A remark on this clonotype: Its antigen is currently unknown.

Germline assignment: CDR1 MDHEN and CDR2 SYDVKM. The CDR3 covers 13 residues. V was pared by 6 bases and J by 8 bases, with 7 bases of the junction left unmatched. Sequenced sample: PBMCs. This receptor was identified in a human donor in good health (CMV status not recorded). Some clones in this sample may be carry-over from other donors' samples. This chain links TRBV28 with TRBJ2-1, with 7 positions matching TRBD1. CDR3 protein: CASRGGQADEQFF. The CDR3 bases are TGTGCCAGCAGAGGCGGACAGGCAGATGAGCAGTTCTTC.